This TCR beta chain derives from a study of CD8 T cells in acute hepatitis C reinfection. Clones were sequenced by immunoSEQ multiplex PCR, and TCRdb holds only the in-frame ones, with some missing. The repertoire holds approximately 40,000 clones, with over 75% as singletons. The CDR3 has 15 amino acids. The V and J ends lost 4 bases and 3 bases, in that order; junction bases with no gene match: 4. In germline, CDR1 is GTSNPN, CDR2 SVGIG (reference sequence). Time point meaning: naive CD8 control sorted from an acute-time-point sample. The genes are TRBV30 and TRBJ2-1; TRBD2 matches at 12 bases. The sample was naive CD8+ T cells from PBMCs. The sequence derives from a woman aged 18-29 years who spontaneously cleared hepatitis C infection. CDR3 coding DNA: TGTGCCTGGAAACTAGCGGGAGGTCTCTACAATGAGCAGTTCTTC. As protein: CAWKLAGGLYNEQFF.